This is a list of T cell receptor beta chains from one sample in a study of T cell repertoires in cytomegalovirus infection. TCRdb re-derived calls from the reads in MiXCR, one entry per CDR3 protein. This sample carries around 750,000 distinct CDR3 sequences, approximately 30% of them seen once, and the ten largest clones take 12%. Their specific antigens are unknown. Here the sequenced sample was cultured CD8+ T cells from PBMCs, taken from culture after CMV antigen stimulation. The origin of the receptors is a human donor in good health (CMV status not recorded). Some clones in this sample may be carry-over from other donors' samples. CDR3s include the opening cysteine and the closing phenylalanine or tryptophan. D genes are given only for firm matches. Not every row has a clone size; where given, it reads once, few, many or a size class.

CDR3,DNA,size,D,V,J
CASSYSKDSHQETQYF,TGTGCCAGCAGTTACTCGAAGGACTCCCACCAAGAGACCCAGTACTTC,.,.,TRBV6-6,TRBJ2-5
CASSPRSVFNYGYTF,TGCGCCAGCAGCCCAAGGTCCGTTTTTAACTATGGCTACACCTTC,few,.,TRBV4-3,TRBJ1-2
CASSQGRGTAEAFF,TGCGCCAGCAGCCAAGGAAGGGGGACAGCTGAAGCTTTCTTT,few,TRBD1,TRBV4-1,TRBJ1-1
CASSQQRTGVAAFF,TGCGCCAGCAGCCAGCAAAGGACCGGGGTGGCCGCTTTCTTT,.,.,TRBV4-3,TRBJ1-1
CASMHPFPEAFF,TGTGCCAGCATGCATCCCTTTCCTGAAGCTTTCTTT,.,.,TRBV6-1,TRBJ1-1
CARRGPTVGEQYF,TGTGCCAGAAGGGGACCGACTGTAGGCGAGCAGTACTTC,few,.,TRBV2,TRBJ2-7
CASSLIEAGASYISTDTQYF,TGTGCCAGCAGCTTGATCGAAGCGGGGGCCTCGTATATAAGCACAGATACGCAGTATTTT,.,TRBD2,TRBV5-8,TRBJ2-3
CASSQAPGGGYTGELFF,TGCGCCAGCAGCCAAGCTCCCGGGGGAGGGTACACCGGGGAGCTGTTTTTT,few,TRBD2,TRBV4-1,TRBJ2-2
CASSPRGYEQFF,TGTGCCAGCAGCCCGCGGGGTTATGAGCAGTTCTTC,.,.,TRBV9,TRBJ2-1
CASIKGGVERWDQPQHF,TGTGCCAGCATCAAGGGGGGAGTTGAAAGGTGGGACCAGCCCCAGCATTTT,many,.,TRBV7-8,TRBJ1-5
CASSSPGNGQYF,TGTGCCAGCAGCTCTCCTGGGAACGGGCAGTACTTC,.,.,TRBV7-9,TRBJ2-7
CASSPVRRGADYEQYF,TGTGCCAGCAGCCCGGTGCGGCGGGGGGCCGACTACGAGCAGTACTTC,.,TRBD2,TRBV5-5,TRBJ2-7
CASSFVAGVGTGELFF,TGTGCCAGCAGTTTTGTAGCGGGGGTGGGCACCGGGGAGCTGTTTTTT,few,TRBD2,TRBV12-3/TRBV12-4,TRBJ2-2
CASCRPGWITGELFF,TGTGCCAGCTGCCGCCCGGGTTGGATCACCGGGGAGCTGTTTTTT,.,.,TRBV6-5,TRBJ2-2
CASNLRAENTEAFF,TGTGCCAGCAACCTGAGGGCGGAGAACACTGAAGCTTTCTTT,.,.,TRBV5-5,TRBJ1-1
CAISESGGRTSNTGELFF,TGTGCCATCAGTGAGTCGGGGGGAAGGACCTCGAACACCGGGGAGCTGTTTTTT,few,.,TRBV10-3,TRBJ2-2
CANGTSGGDEQFF,TGTGCCAACGGGACTAGCGGGGGGGACGAGCAGTTCTTC,few,TRBD2,TRBV7-6,TRBJ2-1
CASSVTGPFEAFF,TGTGCCAGCAGTGTGACAGGGCCGTTTGAAGCTTTCTTT,.,TRBD1,TRBV12-3/TRBV12-4,TRBJ1-1
CATSRFREGNTEAFF,TGTGCCACCAGCAGATTCAGGGAGGGGAACACTGAAGCTTTCTTT,.,.,TRBV15,TRBJ1-1
CASSTVSLGTDTQYF,TGTGCCAGCAGTACAGTCAGCCTCGGCACAGATACGCAGTATTTT,few,.,TRBV6-5,TRBJ2-3
CASSPWGQANSPLHF,TGTGCCAGCAGTCCCTGGGGACAGGCAAATTCACCCCTCCACTTT,.,TRBD1,TRBV28,TRBJ1-6
CASSLGRTGLSTDTQYF,TGTGCCAGCAGCTTAGGGCGGACAGGTCTTAGCACAGATACGCAGTATTTT,few,TRBD1,TRBV7-3,TRBJ2-3
CASSPTGDEQYF,TGTGCCAGCAGCCCTACAGGGGACGAGCAGTACTTC,many,TRBD1,TRBV12-3/TRBV12-4,TRBJ2-7
CASSTGDNQPQHF,TGTGCCAGCAGTACAGGGGATAATCAGCCCCAGCATTTT,.,TRBD1,TRBV6-5,TRBJ1-5
CAISLGGLPTQYF,TGTGCCATCAGCTTAGGGGGACTTCCCACGCAGTATTTT,.,.,TRBV7-2,TRBJ2-3
CASSIGGSSGNTIYF,TGTGCCAGCAGCATCGGAGGGAGCTCTGGAAACACCATATATTTT,.,.,TRBV14,TRBJ1-3
CASRAGQGWANVLTF,TGTGCCAGCAGGGCGGGACAGGGCTGGGCCAACGTCCTGACTTTC,many,TRBD1,TRBV2,TRBJ2-6
CASSEPAVQETQYF,TGTGCCAGCAGCGAACCAGCAGTTCAAGAGACCCAGTACTTC,few,.,TRBV7-9,TRBJ2-5
CASSFIGTPNYGYTF,TGTGCCAGCAGTTTTATCGGAACCCCTAACTATGGCTACACCTTC,few,.,TRBV27,TRBJ1-2
CASSQGEIREQFF,TGCGCCAGCAGCCAAGGAGAAATTAGGGAGCAGTTCTTC,.,.,TRBV4-1,TRBJ2-1
CAISPERSAYNEQFF,TGTGCCATCAGCCCCGAAAGATCCGCCTACAATGAGCAGTTCTTC,.,.,TRBV10-3,TRBJ2-1
CASSRLAANTEAFF,TGTGCCAGCAGCCGACTTGCCGCGAACACTGAAGCTTTCTTT,.,.,TRBV27,TRBJ1-1
CASLPYLSSYNSPLHF,TGTGCCAGCCTACCCTATCTCAGCTCCTATAATTCACCCCTCCACTTT,.,.,TRBV27,TRBJ1-6
CASSFGPEEAFF,TGTGCCAGCAGCTTCGGCCCAGAGGAGGCTTTCTTT,.,.,TRBV7-3,TRBJ1-1
CASSLDGGTDSYNEQFF,TGTGCCAGCAGCTTAGATGGGGGCACGGACTCCTACAATGAGCAGTTCTTC,many,.,TRBV7-2,TRBJ2-1
CASGLETYVAGGDSYNSPLHF,TGTGCTAGTGGTTTGGAGACGTACGTCGCAGGGGGAGACTCCTATAATTCACCCCTCCACTTT,.,TRBD1,TRBV12-5,TRBJ1-6
CASSLGTSGYSSYNEQFF,TGTGCCAGCAGCTTAGGTACTAGCGGGTATAGCTCCTACAATGAGCAGTTCTTC,few,TRBD2,TRBV7-6,TRBJ2-1